Included here is one T cell receptor (beta chain) sequence, with context. This specimen belongs to a study of T cell changes during pregnancy in multiple sclerosis. TCRdb keeps only in-frame clones here, not all; method: immunoSEQ multiplex PCR. The repertoire holds 95,000 to 100,000 clones, with 91% as singletons. Sequencing was performed on peripheral blood, taken in the second trimester of pregnancy. The TCR originated in a female donor with multiple sclerosis, enrolled in a pregnancy study.

The CDR3: CASSEERGNTIYF. The CDR3 DNA is TGTGCCAGCAGTGAGGAGAGGGGAAACACCATATATTTT. The chain carries TRBV6-1 and TRBJ1-3; D call uncertain. The CDR3 runs to 13 residues. V was cut by 3 bases and J by 4 bases, with 7 bases left in between. Looked up from germline, CDR1 is MNHNS and CDR2 is SASEGT.